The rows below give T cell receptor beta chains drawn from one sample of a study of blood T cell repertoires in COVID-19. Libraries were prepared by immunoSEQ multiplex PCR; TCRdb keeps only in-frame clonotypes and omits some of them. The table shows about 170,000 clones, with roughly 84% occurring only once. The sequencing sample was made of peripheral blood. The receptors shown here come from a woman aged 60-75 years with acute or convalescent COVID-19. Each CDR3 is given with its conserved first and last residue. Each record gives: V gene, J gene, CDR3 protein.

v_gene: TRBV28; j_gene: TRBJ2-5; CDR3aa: CASSPIDEAGGQETQYF
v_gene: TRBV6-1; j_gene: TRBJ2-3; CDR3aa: CASSEERQGLRDTQYF
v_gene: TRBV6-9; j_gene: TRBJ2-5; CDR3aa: CASSYAGGPGETQYF
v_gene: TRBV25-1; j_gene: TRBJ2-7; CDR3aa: CASSPVQVGGEQYF
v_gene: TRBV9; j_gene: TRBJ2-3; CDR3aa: CASSVAGGHSTDTQYF
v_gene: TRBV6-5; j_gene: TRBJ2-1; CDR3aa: CASSYSGTGMNEQFF
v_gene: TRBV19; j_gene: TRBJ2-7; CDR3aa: CASSTQDRYEQYF
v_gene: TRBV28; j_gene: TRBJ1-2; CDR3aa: CASNPRLARAYYGYTF
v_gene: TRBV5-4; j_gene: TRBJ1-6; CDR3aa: CASSLAGFENSPLHF
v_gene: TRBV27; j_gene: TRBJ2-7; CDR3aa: CASSPPSPYEQYF
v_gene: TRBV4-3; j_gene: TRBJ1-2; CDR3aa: CASSQVWGGRAYGYTF
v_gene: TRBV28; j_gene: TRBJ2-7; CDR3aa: CATHFHYEQYF
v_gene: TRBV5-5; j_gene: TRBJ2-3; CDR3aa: CASSVLGANTQYF
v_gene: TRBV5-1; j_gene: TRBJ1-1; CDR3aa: CASRSREAVNTEAFF
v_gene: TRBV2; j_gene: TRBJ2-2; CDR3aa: CASRLGSGGTGELFF
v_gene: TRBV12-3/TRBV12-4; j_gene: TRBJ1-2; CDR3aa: CASSLNRYGYTF
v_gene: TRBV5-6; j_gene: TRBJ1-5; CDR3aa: CASSALQGSNQPQHF
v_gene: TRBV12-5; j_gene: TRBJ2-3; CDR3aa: CASGLVLFNRYTDTQYF
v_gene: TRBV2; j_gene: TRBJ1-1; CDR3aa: CASSEWGSQVTEAFF
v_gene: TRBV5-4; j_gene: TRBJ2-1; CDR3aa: CASSLQLANNEQFF
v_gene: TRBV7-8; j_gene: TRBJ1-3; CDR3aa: CASSQNRVEGNTIYF
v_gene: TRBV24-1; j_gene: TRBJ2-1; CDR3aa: CATRARGSLGDNEQFF